This record looks at one T cell receptor beta chain sequence and its context. What it binds is not known. A much larger clone sits a single nucleotide away, making a read error possible. This record belongs to a study of CD8 T cells in ankylosing spondylitis. Regarding the study as a whole: There was reportedly significant enrichment of clones that were disease-linked in matched ankylosing spondylitis synovial fluid. In synovial fluid and blood from reactive arthritis, some motif variants were previously reported.

V lost 10 bases and J 7 bases, leaving 17 bases between the germline ends. Germline V gene data show CDR1 as SNHLY and CDR2 as FYNNEI. This CDR3 is 13 amino acids long. In making TCR beta libraries, quantitative 5'-RACE with molecular barcodes was used. TCRdb re-called the 5' RACE reads with MiXCR, one entry per CDR3 protein. The table has around 140,000 distinct CDR3 sequences, about an eighth seen once. This clonotype originated in a female donor with ankylosing spondylitis or in good health (not recorded which). Sequencing used blood, either unsorted or a sorted T cell fraction (not recorded which). V usage is TRBV2 and J usage is TRBJ2-1; the D gene is possibly TRBD1 (5 bases). CDR3 in amino acids: CAIRAGGQNEQFF. In DNA, the CDR3 is TGTGCCATCAGGGCCGGCGGCCAGAATGAGCAGTTCTTC.